The 25 T cell receptor beta chains below come from one sample, sequenced in a study of blood T cell repertoires in COVID-19. Sequencing was performed with immunoSEQ multiplex PCR; in TCRdb, only in-frame clones are kept and a portion is missing. The sample lists approximately 260,000 clones, around 83% occurring once. Sequencing was done on a sample of peripheral blood. The source of these receptors is a young man with active or convalescent COVID-19.

The chain uses TRBV6-2 or TRBV6-3 and TRBJ1-2; no clear D gene. CDR3 length equals 14 residues. CDR1 is MNHEY and CDR2 is SVGEGT in the germline V gene. V was trimmed by 5 bases and J by 8 bases, leaving 18 bases between them. Written as DNA, the CDR3 is TGTGCCAGCAGTCCAACTCCCGCGGAGCGGGGCTACACCTTC. This translates into CASSPTPAERGYTF.

This chain links TRBV28 with TRBJ1-1; TRBD1 is a possible D gene (5 bases). Between the trimmed V and J ends, which lost 4 bases and 4 bases, there was a span of 10 bases. Per germline, CDR1 MDHEN and CDR2 SYDVKM. CDR3 length equals 13 residues. DNA of the CDR3: TGTGCCAGCAGTTCGCCGGGGGTCACTGAAGCTTTCTTT. This translates into CASSSPGVTEAFF.

This sequence joins TRBV5-4 and TRBJ1-2, with unresolved D. CDR3 length equals 14 residues. CDR1 and CDR2 from the germline V gene are SGHNT and YYREEE (reference sequence). Trimming pared 2 bases from V and 2 bases from J, leaving 10 bases between. The CDR3, as DNA: TGTGCCAGCAGCTTTGGGCGGGGAAACTATGGCTACACCTTC. Its translation: CASSFGRGNYGYTF.

The chain combines TRBV2 with TRBJ1-1; maybe TRBD1 (5 bases). The CDR3 contains 13 residues. V dropped 4 bases and J dropped 3 bases, with 9 bases sitting between them. Looked up from germline, CDR1 is SNHLY and CDR2 is FYNNEI. The CDR3 is CASSARGDTEAFF. CDR3 coding DNA: TGTGCCAGCAGTGCCCGGGGGGACACTGAAGCTTTCTTT.

The rearrangement joins TRBV9 to TRBJ1-2; 8 nucleotides line up with TRBD1. With 3 bases clipped from V and 8 bases from J, the junction kept 9 bases outside the gene matches. This CDR3 is 14 amino acids long. Germline loops: CDR1 SGDLS, CDR2 YYNGEE. CDR3 residues: CASSGQGAPGGYTF. The DNA of the CDR3 is TGTGCCAGCAGCGGCCAGGGGGCGCCGGGGGGCTACACCTTC. The full variable domain, in which reference TRBV9 and TRBJ1-2 provide the parts outside the CDR3, is DSGVTQTPKHLITATGQRVTLRCSPRSGDLSVYWYQQSLDQGLQFLIQYYNGEERAKGNILERFSAQQFPDLHSELNLSSLELGDSALYFCASSGQGAPGGYTFGSGTRLTVV.

CDR3 sequence reads: CASSHRDRVGGYTF. In nucleotides, the CDR3 is TGTGCCAGCAGCCACCGGGACAGGGTAGGTGGCTACACCTTC. The chain is built from TRBV5-4 and TRBJ1-2; 9 bases map to TRBD1. Trimming removed 4 bases from V and 7 bases from J; junction bases left unmatched: 8. Per germline, CDR1 SGHNT and CDR2 YYREEE (reference sequence). There are 14 residues in the CDR3.

V gene TRBV10-2 combines with J gene TRBJ1-4, with D possibly TRBD1 on 5 matching bases. V shed 0 bases and J shed 4 bases, with 15 bases lying between them. This CDR3 is built from 17 residues. CDR1 is WSHSY and CDR2 is SAAADI in the germline V gene. Here the CDR3 DNA reads TGCGCCAGCAGTGAGTCCCAGGGATCAGGGTTTAATGAAAAACTGTTTTTT. It specifies CASSESQGSGFNEKLFF.

This clone occurred many times. The V and J genes are TRBV10-3 and TRBJ1-1; D remains ambiguous. The germline gives CDR1 ENHRY, CDR2 SYGVKD. This CDR3 comprises 13 residues. V was cut by 4 bases and J by 2 bases, with 8 bases left in between. The DNA of the CDR3 is TGTGCCATCAGTGTAGGCGGAAACACTGAAGCTTTCTTT. This translates into CAISVGGNTEAFF.

The J gene is TRBJ2-3, the V gene TRBV5-1; D may be TRBD1 (8 bases). The CDR3 is made up of 17 amino acids. Germline V CDR1 and CDR2: SGHRS, YFSETQ. Trimming left V 4 bases short and J 0 bases short, with 18 bases between. This CDR3 is CASSPRGQGLSTDTQYF. As DNA, the CDR3 is TGCGCCAGCAGCCCGAGAGGACAGGGACTAAGCACAGATACGCAGTATTTT.

The chain links TRBV13 to TRBJ1-1; no firm D call. Per germline, CDR1 PRHDT and CDR2 FYEKMQ (reference sequence). The CDR3 is made up of 13 amino acids. Trimming shortened V by 0 bases and J by 7 bases, and 9 bases separated the two germline ends. CDR3 residues: CASSLGEGGEAFF. The CDR3 bases are TGTGCCAGCAGCTTAGGGGAGGGCGGTGAAGCTTTCTTT.

The chain employs TRBV5-1 and TRBJ2-7; TRBD2 matches at 7 bases. The trim removed 5 bases at V and 7 bases at J, leaving 12 bases unmatched. This CDR3 region has 14 residues. The germline V gene encodes CDR1 SGHRS and CDR2 YFSETQ. The CDR3 DNA reads TGCGCCAGCAGTCCGGCGGGGACTACGGGTGAGCAGTACTTC. Residues: CASSPAGTTGEQYF.

This clone was seen once. The chain is built from TRBV19 and TRBJ1-4, with a weak D call TRBD1 (5 bases). Looked up from germline, CDR1 is LNHDA and CDR2 is SQIVND (reference sequence). V lost 5 bases, J lost 6 bases, and 13 bases lay in between. This CDR3 has 14 amino acids. The CDR3 here is CASSPMGLDEKLFF. CDR3 coding DNA: TGTGCCAGTAGTCCGATGGGACTAGATGAAAAACTGTTTTTT.

This rearrangement joins TRBV4-3 to TRBJ2-1; possible D gene TRBD2, 7 bases. CDR1 LGHNA and CDR2 YSLEER come from the germline V gene. Trimming stripped 1 base from V and 4 bases from J, with 17 bases between. This CDR3 is built from 17 residues. The CDR3 spells CASSQGQGLAAYNEQFF. CDR3 bases: TGCGCCAGCAGCCAAGGGCAGGGGCTAGCGGCATACAATGAGCAGTTCTTC.

The chain is built from TRBV16 and TRBJ2-1, with TRBD2 as a possible D gene (6 bases). Trimming shortened V by 5 bases and J by 14 bases, and 16 bases separated the two germline ends. Germline V lookup: CDR1 KGHSY, CDR2 FQNENV. CDR3 length: 12 amino acids. The CDR3 protein is CASSERLGAEFF. The DNA for the CDR3 is TGTGCCAGCAGCGAGCGACTAGGGGCGGAGTTCTTC.

This clone was seen once. This chain links TRBV24-1 with TRBJ1-1, with 8 bases aligning to TRBD1. The CDR3 covers 12 residues. The trim removed 4 bases at V and 7 bases at J, leaving 1 base unmatched. Per the germline V gene, CDR1 is KGHDR and CDR2 is SFDVKD. CDR3 coding DNA: TGTGCCACCAGTGAAGGACAGGGTGAAGCTTTCTTT. Translated: CATSEGQGEAFF.

The chain recombines TRBV19 with TRBJ1-5, with D hard to call. CDR3 size: 15 residues. The germline CDR1 and CDR2 sequences are LNHDA and SQIVND (reference sequence). Trimming took off 3 bases at V and 0 bases at J, with 9 bases between the two ends. CDR3 DNA: TGTGCCAGTAGTATCGAGGGAAATAGCAATCAGCCCCAGCATTTT. As protein: CASSIEGNSNQPQHF. Looking up the rest from reference TRBV19 and TRBJ1-5 gives the full variable domain: DGGITQSPKYLFRKEGQNVTLSCEQNLNHDAMYWYRQDPGQGLRLIYYSQIVNDFQKGDIAEGYSVSREKKESFPLTVTSAQKNPTAFYLCASSIEGNSNQPQHFGDGTRLSIL.

V gene TRBV2 combines with J gene TRBJ2-5; 8 positions agree with TRBD1. The length of the CDR3 is 14 residues. Germline V gene lookup returns CDR1 SNHLY and CDR2 FYNNEI. Unmatched junction bases numbered 8, after V lost 6 bases and J lost 5 bases. The CDR3 reads CASSPGQGRETQYF. As DNA, the CDR3 is TGTGCCAGCAGCCCTGGACAGGGCAGGGAGACCCAGTACTTC.

This clone was found once. The chain employs TRBV5-3 and TRBJ1-2; D is possibly TRBD1 (6 bases). TRBV5-3 is classed as an ORF, of uncertain function. V was shortened by 4 bases and J by 6 bases, with 16 bases between the two germline ends. The CDR3 contains 14 residues. This chain's CDR3 is CARSIQGKEDGYTF. The CDR3 DNA reads as TGTGCCAGAAGCATCCAGGGGAAGGAAGATGGCTACACCTTC.

The V gene is TRBV6-5, the J gene TRBJ1-5, with 8 bases lining up with TRBD1. This CDR3 is built from 14 residues. Germline CDR1 MNHEY, CDR2 SVGAGI. Trimming removed 4 bases from V and 9 bases from J; junction bases left unmatched: 8. The CDR3 loop is CASSSQGAGWPQHF. The CDR3 coding sequence is TGTGCCAGCAGTTCCCAGGGGGCAGGGTGGCCCCAGCATTTT.

Only one count was recorded for this clone. The genes are TRBV3-1 (or the pseudogene TRBV3-2) and TRBJ2-1; TRBD1 is a possible D gene (6 bases). This CDR3 spans 16 amino acids. Germline CDR1 and CDR2: LGHDT and YNNKEL (reference sequence). V gave up 4 bases and J gave up 4 bases, with 17 bases separating them. In nucleotides, the CDR3 is TGTGCCAGCAGCCCGTCGGGCAGGGGTAAATACAATGAGCAGTTCTTC. The encoded protein is CASSPSGRGKYNEQFF.

The rearrangement uses TRBV2 and TRBJ1-5; D call uncertain. The CDR3 extends over 15 amino acids. V was pared by 7 bases and J by 6 bases, with 19 bases between. In germline, CDR1 is SNHLY, CDR2 FYNNEI. The CDR3 is CASNANPGVGQPQHF. The CDR3 DNA follows: TGTGCCAGCAACGCAAATCCAGGCGTAGGTCAGCCCCAGCATTTT.

J is TRBJ2-1 and V is TRBV3-1 (or the pseudogene TRBV3-2); tentative D call: TRBD2 (5 bases). The length of the CDR3 is 14 residues. CDR1 LGHDT and CDR2 YNNKEL come from the germline V gene (reference sequence). V dropped 1 base and J dropped 8 bases, with 12 bases sitting between them. The CDR3 reads CASSQGREGHEQFF. DNA for the CDR3: TGTGCCAGCAGCCAAGGACGGGAAGGGCATGAGCAGTTCTTC.

Details on this clone: Sequence at one end of the junction differs from germline and may be a read error. The chain recombines TRBV5-4 with TRBJ1-5; D is possibly TRBD1 (6 bases). The CDR3 is 13 residues long. Germline values: CDR1 SGHNT, CDR2 YYREEE (reference sequence). The CDR3 here is CASSLDSNQPQHF. CDR3 in DNA: TGTGCCAGCAGTTTGGACAGTAATCAGCCCCAGCATTTT.

The chain links TRBV7-9 to TRBJ2-5, with unresolved D. From germline, CDR1 is SEHNR and CDR2 FQNEAQ (reference sequence). Deletions cut 4 bases from V and 5 bases from J, with 8 bases between. The CDR3 has 12 amino acids. The CDR3 region has the DNA TGTGCCAGCAGCTCCGACTGGGAGACCCAGTACTTC. It translates to CASSSDWETQYF.

The rearrangement joins TRBV5-8 to TRBJ2-1, with D perhaps matching TRBD2 (5 bases). V lost 4 bases, J lost 7 bases, and 21 bases lay in between. This CDR3 region has 16 residues. Germline CDR1 reads SGHTS; CDR2 reads YDEGEE. The CDR3 is CASSRFVGATSNEQFF. CDR3 coding DNA: TGTGCCAGCAGCCGATTTGTGGGAGCCACCTCAAATGAGCAGTTCTTC.